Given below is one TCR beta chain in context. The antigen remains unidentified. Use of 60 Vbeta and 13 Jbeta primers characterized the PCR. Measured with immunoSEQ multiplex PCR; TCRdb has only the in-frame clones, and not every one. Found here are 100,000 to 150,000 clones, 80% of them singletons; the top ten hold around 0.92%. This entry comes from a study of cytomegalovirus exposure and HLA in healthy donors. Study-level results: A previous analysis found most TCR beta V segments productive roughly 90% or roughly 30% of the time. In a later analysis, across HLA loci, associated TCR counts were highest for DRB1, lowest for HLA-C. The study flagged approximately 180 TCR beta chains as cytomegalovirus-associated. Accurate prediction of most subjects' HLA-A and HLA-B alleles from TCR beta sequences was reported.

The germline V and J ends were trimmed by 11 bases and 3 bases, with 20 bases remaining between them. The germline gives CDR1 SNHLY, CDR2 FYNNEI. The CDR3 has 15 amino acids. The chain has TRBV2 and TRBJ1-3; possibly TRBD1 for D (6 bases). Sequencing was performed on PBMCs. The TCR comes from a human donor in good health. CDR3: CAGGADHGSGNTIYF. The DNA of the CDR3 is TGTGCCGGGGGGGCCGACCACGGTAGTGGAAACACCATATATTTT.